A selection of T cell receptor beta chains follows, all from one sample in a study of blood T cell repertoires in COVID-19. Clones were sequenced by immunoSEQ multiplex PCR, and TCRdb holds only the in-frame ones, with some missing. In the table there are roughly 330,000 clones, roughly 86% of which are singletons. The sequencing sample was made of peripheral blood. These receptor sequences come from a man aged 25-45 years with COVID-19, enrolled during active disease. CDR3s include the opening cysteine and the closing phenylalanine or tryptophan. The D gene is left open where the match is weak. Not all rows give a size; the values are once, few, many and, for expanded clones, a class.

CASSKVGPGRRRSYGYTF,TGTGCCAGCAGCAAAGTAGGGCCAGGGCGGAGACGGTCCTATGGCTACACCTTC,NA,TRBV21-1,TRBJ1-2,NA
CASSYFSYEQYF,TGTGCCAGTAGCTATTTTTCCTACGAGCAGTACTTC,NA,TRBV2,TRBJ2-7,NA
CASSQDSAGDGANVLTF,TGTGCCAGCAGCCAAGATTCGGCAGGGGACGGGGCCAACGTCCTGACTTTC,NA,TRBV4-2,TRBJ2-6,NA
CASRGQGNSYEQYF,TGTGCCAGCAGAGGACAGGGGAATTCCTACGAGCAGTACTTC,TRBD1,TRBV5-6,TRBJ2-7,NA
CASSLAGTGGNEQFF,TGTGCCAGCAGCTTAGCGGGGACAGGGGGCAATGAGCAGTTCTTC,TRBD1,TRBV7-9,TRBJ2-1,NA
CASSPPGLAGGSYNEQFF,TGTGCCAGCTCACCACCGGGACTAGCGGGAGGCTCCTACAATGAGCAGTTCTTC,TRBD2,TRBV18,TRBJ2-1,NA
CASRAGDTQYF,TGTGCCAGCAGAGCCGGAGATACGCAGTATTTT,NA,TRBV9,TRBJ2-3,NA
CASSPSSGGTLLYF,TGTGCCAGCAGCCCCTCTAGCGGGGGCACATTACTGTACTTC,TRBD2,TRBV9,TRBJ2-7,NA
CASSQRHTVRSYNSPLHF,TGTGCCAGCAGCCAGAGACATACTGTACGCTCCTATAATTCACCCCTCCACTTT,NA,TRBV4-2,TRBJ1-6,few
CATMTGVQETQYF,TGTGCTACAATGACAGGGGTGCAAGAGACCCAGTACTTC,TRBD1,TRBV10-3,TRBJ2-5,NA
CASSNQSSGLAGGEGETQYF,TGTGCCAGCAGCAATCAAAGTTCGGGGCTAGCGGGAGGAGAGGGAGAGACCCAGTACTTC,NA,TRBV21-1,TRBJ2-5,NA
CASSKTVSLDSPLHF,TGTGCCAGCTCAAAGACAGTATCTCTGGATTCACCCCTCCACTTT,NA,TRBV18,TRBJ1-6,NA
CASSLRQGINEQYF,TGTGCCAGCAGCTTGAGACAGGGGATTAACGAGCAGTACTTC,TRBD1,TRBV5-6,TRBJ2-7,NA
CASSYRGGRGEQYF,TGTGCCAGCAGTTACAGGGGCGGGAGAGGCGAGCAGTACTTC,TRBD2,TRBV6-5,TRBJ2-7,once
CAISESPNLIYGYTF,TGTGCCATCAGTGAGTCACCTAACCTCATCTATGGCTACACCTTC,NA,TRBV10-3,TRBJ1-2,NA
CASGIDRASYEQYF,TGTGCCAGCGGGATTGACAGGGCTTCCTACGAGCAGTACTTC,TRBD1,TRBV28,TRBJ2-7,NA
CASSVGPLSYEQYF,TGTGCCAGCAGCGTAGGACCACTAAGCTACGAGCAGTACTTC,NA,TRBV9,TRBJ2-7,NA
CASSRQIRGGGTGELFF,TGCGCCAGCAGCCGCCAAATCCGGGGGGGAGGCACCGGGGAGCTGTTTTTT,TRBD2,TRBV4-3,TRBJ2-2,NA
CASSVAGGRGTDTQYF,TGTGCCAGCAGCGTAGCGGGCGGGAGGGGAACAGATACGCAGTATTTT,TRBD2,TRBV9,TRBJ2-3,few
CASSPQGWGTEAFF,TGTGCCAGTAGTCCACAGGGCTGGGGGACTGAAGCTTTCTTT,NA,TRBV19,TRBJ1-1,NA
CASSQVTSLAKNIQYF,TGTGCCAGCAGCCAAGTTACATCCCTAGCCAAAAACATTCAGTACTTC,NA,TRBV4-2,TRBJ2-4,NA
CASIRTGGWNTEAFF,TGTGCCAGCATCCGGACAGGGGGCTGGAACACTGAAGCTTTCTTT,TRBD1,TRBV6-5,TRBJ1-1,once
CAPQWTGGDGYTF,TGTGCCCCCCAATGGACAGGGGGGGATGGCTACACCTTC,TRBD1,TRBV3-1/TRBV3-2,TRBJ1-2,NA
CASSPPRSRRGGDTQYF,TGTGCCAGCAGCCCCCCGAGGTCGAGGCGAGGAGGAGATACGCAGTATTTT,NA,TRBV7-6,TRBJ2-3,NA
CASRGRSSYNEQFF,TGTGCCAGTAGGGGCCGAAGCTCCTACAATGAGCAGTTCTTC,NA,TRBV19,TRBJ2-1,NA
CASSIGSGVSNQPQHF,TGTGCCAGTAGTATTGGGAGCGGAGTTAGCAATCAGCCCCAGCATTTT,NA,TRBV19,TRBJ1-5,NA
CASSQGQLNTEAFF,TGTGCCAGCAGCCAAGGACAGCTAAACACTGAAGCTTTCTTT,NA,TRBV7-2,TRBJ1-1,NA
CASILAGGDTQYF,TGTGCCAGCATCCTAGCGGGAGGAGATACGCAGTATTTT,TRBD2,TRBV28,TRBJ2-3,NA
CSVVRNEKLFF,TGCAGCGTTGTGCGTAATGAAAAACTGTTTTTT,NA,TRBV29-1,TRBJ1-4,NA
CASSVGGRAVEQYF,TGTGCCAGCAGCGTAGGAGGGAGGGCCGTCGAGCAGTACTTC,TRBD2,TRBV9,TRBJ2-7,NA
CASSLGRTNEKLFF,TGTGCCAGCAGCCTGGGGAGAACTAATGAAAAACTGTTTTTT,NA,TRBV5-4,TRBJ1-4,NA
CASSSLGQGENYGYTF,TGTGCCAGCAGTTCATTGGGACAGGGAGAAAACTATGGCTACACCTTC,TRBD1,TRBV27,TRBJ1-2,once
CASSPGTGYNTIYF,TGTGCCAGCAGTCCCGGGACAGGGTATAACACCATATATTTT,TRBD1,TRBV28,TRBJ1-3,NA
CSASGGRTDTQYF,TGCAGTGCTAGTGGGGGGCGCACAGATACGCAGTATTTT,NA,TRBV20-1,TRBJ2-3,NA
CASSRRQGFDEQFF,TGTGCCAGCAGCCGAAGACAGGGTTTCGATGAGCAGTTCTTC,TRBD1,TRBV11-3,TRBJ2-1,NA
CASTATGNEQFF,TGTGCCAGCACCGCGACAGGGAATGAGCAGTTCTTC,TRBD1,TRBV3-1/TRBV3-2,TRBJ2-1,NA
CASSFEGYGYTF,TGTGCCAGCAGCTTCGAGGGCTATGGCTACACCTTC,NA,TRBV7-9,TRBJ1-2,NA
CASSPPTGVRGYTF,TGTGCCAGCAGCCCACCGACAGGGGTAAGGGGCTACACCTTC,TRBD1,TRBV3-1/TRBV3-2,TRBJ1-2,NA
CAQQTQQGLDNSPLHF,TGTGCTCAGCAGACCCAACAGGGGTTAGATAATTCACCCCTCCACTTT,TRBD1,TRBV6-4,TRBJ1-6,NA
CASSLGPGQGSYEQYF,TGTGCCAGCAGCTTAGGCCCTGGACAGGGTTCCTACGAGCAGTACTTC,TRBD1,TRBV7-2,TRBJ2-7,NA